The 27 T cell receptor beta chains below were found in one sample sequenced in a study of long-term antiretroviral therapy in people with HIV. At survey level, the immunoSEQ assay was run in its v3.0 version. The method was immunoSEQ multiplex PCR; TCRdb's version includes in-frame clones alone and lacks a portion of them. The sample consists of 20,000 to 25,000 clones, approximately 81% of them appearing once. The specimen was unsorted PBMCs, collected 2.3 to 2.5 years after starting antiretroviral therapy. The receptors originated from a man aged 35 to 55 with HIV.

The CDR3 coding sequence is TGCGCCAGCAGCTCATCAGTGGGAACTAATGAAAAACTGTTTTTT. This sequence encodes CASSSSVGTNEKLFF. The chain carries TRBV5-1 and TRBJ1-4; D call uncertain. Trimming took off 3 bases at V and 1 base at J, with 10 bases between the two ends. The CDR3 length is 15 residues. The germline V gene has CDR1 SGHRS and CDR2 YFSETQ.

The V gene is TRBV7-3, the J gene TRBJ2-3; D possibly corresponds to TRBD2 (6 bases). Germline loops: CDR1 SGHTA, CDR2 FQGTGA. V lost 1 base to trimming and J lost 5 bases, with 10 bases between them. CDR3 length: 14 amino acids. CDR3 sequence: CASSLSQGGDTQYF. As DNA, the CDR3 is TGTGCCAGCAGCTTAAGCCAGGGAGGAGATACGCAGTATTTT. Together with reference TRBV7-3 and TRBJ2-3, the CDR3 gives the full variable domain: GAGVSQTPSNKVTEKGKYVELRCDPISGHTALYWYRQSLGQGPEFLIYFQGTGAADDSGLPNDRFFAVRPEGSVSTLKIQRTERGDSAVYLCASSLSQGGDTQYFGPGTRLTVL.

This sequence joins TRBV7-2 and TRBJ1-5; D not resolved. CDR3 size: 14 residues. CDR1 and CDR2 from the germline V gene are SGHTA and FQGNSA. Trimming shortened V by 0 bases and J by 5 bases, and 8 bases separated the two germline ends. For the CDR3, the DNA is TGTGCCAGCAGCTTAGCGCTCTTGTATCAGCCCCAGCATTTT. This translates into CASSLALLYQPQHF.

The chain links TRBV7-8 to TRBJ1-1, with D unresolved. The CDR3 has 14 residues. Trimming left V 1 base short and J 1 base short, with 7 bases between. CDR1 and CDR2 (germline): SGHVS, FQNEAQ. The CDR3 DNA sequence: TGTGCCAGCAGCTTAGACCCTCCGAACACTGAAGCTTTCTTT. Translating gives CASSLDPPNTEAFF.

J is TRBJ1-1 and V is TRBV11-3, with D uncertain. Germline values: CDR1 SGHNT, CDR2 YENEEA. The CDR3 is 14 amino acids. V lost 1 base to trimming and J lost 9 bases, with 15 bases between them. CDR3 amino acids: CASSLGDDDGKAFF. The CDR3 DNA reads TGTGCCAGCAGCTTAGGCGACGACGATGGTAAAGCTTTCTTT.

The V call is TRBV15, the J call TRBJ2-5; D not certain. Germline assignment: CDR1 LNHNV and CDR2 YYDKDF (reference sequence). The CDR3 length is 13 residues. V was trimmed by 0 bases and J by 4 bases, leaving 6 bases between them. CDR3 coding DNA: TGTGCCACCAGCAGAGATTGGGTAGAGACCCAGTACTTC. It yields the protein CATSRDWVETQYF.

V gene TRBV11-2 combines with J gene TRBJ2-7; D may be TRBD1 (6 bases). CDR1 SGHAT and CDR2 FQNNGV come from the germline V gene. V lost 5 bases to trimming and J lost 2 bases, with 13 bases between them. The CDR3 is 14 residues long. The CDR3 loop is CASSSGQLTYEQYF. The DNA for the CDR3 is TGTGCCAGCAGCAGTGGACAGCTAACCTACGAGCAGTACTTC.

V and J are TRBV19 and TRBJ2-2, with D possibly matching TRBD1 (6 bases). The CDR3 runs to 15 residues. Looked up from germline, CDR1 is LNHDA and CDR2 is SQIVND (reference sequence). Trimming pared 9 bases from V and 4 bases from J, leaving 18 bases between. This chain's CDR3 is CASLPKDRFTGELFF. The CDR3 DNA reads as TGTGCCAGCCTTCCGAAGGACAGATTCACCGGGGAGCTGTTTTTT.

This chain links TRBV7-2 with TRBJ1-4; D is undetermined. This CDR3 contains 14 residues. V lost 3 bases, J lost 10 bases, and 15 bases lay in between. Germline V CDR1 and CDR2: SGHTA, FQGNSA. Written as DNA, the CDR3 is TGTGCCAGCAGCTTGGGTCCCTCGGAGGGAAAACTGTTTTTT. Translation gives CASSLGPSEGKLFF.

The rearrangement joins TRBV7-9 to TRBJ2-2, with 7 nucleotides matching TRBD1. The CDR3 totals 15 residues. CDR1 and CDR2 (germline): SEHNR, FQNEAQ (reference sequence). Trimming cost V 5 bases and J 5 bases; bases outside gene matches: 8. CDR3 bases: TGTGCCAGCAGCCCGACAGGGATGGATACCGGGGAGCTGTTTTTT. This encodes CASSPTGMDTGELFF.

Comments on this clone: A read error may produce the germline difference seen at one junction end. The chain couples TRBV2 to TRBJ2-2, with D unresolved. Germline CDR1 is SNHLY and CDR2 is FYNNEI. The length of the CDR3 is 15 residues. The CDR3 sequence: CASSEVSSYTGELFF. The CDR3 coding sequence is TGTGCTAGCAGTGAAGTGTCTTCTTACACCGGGGAGCTGTTTTTT. The variable domain in full, with the rest retrieved from reference TRBV2 and TRBJ2-2, is EPEVTQTPSHQVTQMGQEVILRCVPISNHLYFYWYRQILGQKVEFLVSFYNNEISEKSEIFDDQFSVERPDGSNFTLKIRSTKLEDSAMYFCASSEVSSYTGELFFGEGSRLTVL.

V is TRBV6-1 and J is TRBJ2-1, with 8 bases that match TRBD1. Germline V gives CDR1 MNHNS, CDR2 SASEGT. This CDR3 region has 15 residues. J lost 4 bases, V lost 3 bases, and 5 bases had no gene match. CDR3 bases: TGTGCCAGCAGTGATACAGGGGGTTTATACAATGAGCAGTTCTTC. It specifies CASSDTGGLYNEQFF.

The chain uses TRBV7-8 and TRBJ1-3; TRBD1 matches at 10 bases. The CDR3 sequence is 16 residues long. Trimming removed 4 bases from V and 2 bases from J; junction bases left unmatched: 5. The germline V gene encodes CDR1 SGHVS and CDR2 FQNEAQ. CDR3 protein: CASSWVGTGAGNTIYF. The CDR3 DNA reads TGTGCCAGCAGCTGGGTTGGGACAGGGGCTGGAAACACCATATATTTT. Complete variable domain (other parts from reference TRBV7-8 and TRBJ1-3): GAGVSQSPRYKVAKRGQDVALRCDPISGHVSLFWYQQALGQGPEFLTYFQNEAQLDKSGLPSDRFFAERPEGSVSTLKIQRTQQEDSAVYLCASSWVGTGAGNTIYFGEGSWLTVV.

The rearrangement joins TRBV6-1 to TRBJ1-1; possibly TRBD1 for D (6 bases). The CDR3 covers 14 residues. Trimming removed 7 bases from V and 1 base from J, with 13 bases in between. Germline V gives CDR1 MNHNS, CDR2 SASEGT. CDR3 protein: CASIWSRGNTEAFF. The CDR3 bases are TGTGCCAGCATTTGGAGCAGGGGGAACACTGAAGCTTTCTTT.

The CDR3 DNA is TGTGCCAGCAGTTTAGTTGTCAGGGAGCAGTACTTC. This codes for CASSLVVREQYF. The rearrangement uses TRBV28 and TRBJ2-7; D not certain. CDR3 length: 12 residues. V was clipped by 2 bases and J by 7 bases, with 9 bases between them. Germline V gene sequence: CDR1 MDHEN, CDR2 SYDVKM.

The J gene is TRBJ2-7, the V gene TRBV10-2; D is possibly TRBD1 or TRBD2 (6 bases each). CDR3 length: 16 residues. The V gene's germline CDR1 is WSHSY and CDR2 SAAADI. The V end was cut by 6 bases, the J end by 6 bases, with 24 bases between. The CDR3 loop is CASSRRGTPLFTEQYF. The CDR3, as DNA: TGCGCCAGCAGCCGAAGGGGGACTCCCCTGTTTACCGAGCAGTACTTC.

This rearrangement joins TRBV29-1 to TRBJ2-1, with 11 nucleotides matching TRBD2. The CDR3 is 15 amino acids. The trim removed 5 bases at V and 0 bases at J, leaving 3 bases unmatched. CDR1 is SQVTM, CDR2 ANQGSEA, per germline. The DNA for the CDR3 is TGCAGCGTTCACGGGACTAGCGGCTCCTACAATGAGCAGTTCTTC. It yields the protein CSVHGTSGSYNEQFF.

The V and J genes are TRBV14 and TRBJ1-1; D gene unclear. Trimming shortened V by 0 bases and J by 3 bases, and 11 bases separated the two germline ends. Germline assignment: CDR1 SGHDN and CDR2 FVKESK. This CDR3 comprises 15 residues. The CDR3 coding sequence is TGTGCCAGCAGCCAAGACAGCTACCAAGACACTGAAGCTTTCTTT. Translating gives CASSQDSYQDTEAFF.

The chain employs TRBV5-8 and TRBJ2-7; TRBD2 agrees at 7 bases. The CDR3 has 18 residues. V dropped 1 base and J dropped 2; count of bases not matched to a gene: 15. The germline V gene has CDR1 SGHTS and CDR2 YDEGEE. CDR3 coding DNA: TGTGCCAGCAGCTTGAAATCAGGGAGGGCCACCAGCACCTACGAGCAGTACTTC. Translated, it gives CASSLKSGRATSTYEQYF.

The chain carries TRBV19 and TRBJ2-7, with 11 bases matching TRBD2. CDR1 LNHDA and CDR2 SQIVND come from the germline V gene (reference sequence). The ends lost 3 bases at V and 4 bases at J; junction bases unmatched: 5. This CDR3 contains 15 residues. Written as DNA, the CDR3 is TGTGCCAGTAGTATTTCTAGCGGGAGGCTTTACGAGCAGTACTTC. It is translated as CASSISSGRLYEQYF.

DNA of the CDR3: TGTGCTAGTGGTTTGGAATCCACCAGGGTCTCGATCGGGGAGCTGTTTTTT. This encodes CASGLESTRVSIGELFF. V and J are TRBV12-5 and TRBJ2-2; possible D gene TRBD1, 5 bases. Trimming left V 1 base short and J 7 bases short, with 19 bases between. CDR3 length: 17 residues. Germline V gene data show CDR1 as LGHNT and CDR2 as FRNRAP.

By proportion, this clone is medium-sized. The V and J genes are TRBV5-1 and TRBJ2-5; D call uncertain. This CDR3 is built from 15 residues. V shed 0 bases and J shed 0 bases, with 9 bases lying between them. CDR1 is SGHRS and CDR2 is YFSETQ in the germline V gene. For the CDR3, the DNA is TGCGCCAGCAGCTTGGCCGGCAGCAACCAAGAGACCCAGTACTTC. This gives the protein CASSLAGSNQETQYF.

CDR3 sequence (DNA): TGTGCCACCAGCAGCCCCAGGGGGGACGAAAAACTGTTTTTT. It is translated as CATSSPRGDEKLFF. J is TRBJ1-4 and V is TRBV15; 7 bases align to TRBD1. V dropped 3 bases and J dropped 8; count of bases not matched to a gene: 6. From germline, CDR1 is LNHNV and CDR2 YYDKDF (reference sequence). The length of the CDR3 is 14 residues.

The chain is built from TRBV2 and TRBJ2-1, with 11 bases aligning to TRBD2. J lost 8 bases, V lost 7 bases, and 10 bases had no gene match. Germline V gene data show CDR1 as SNHLY and CDR2 as FYNNEI. The CDR3 sequence is 15 residues long. The CDR3 loop reads CASNIAGGPVDEQFF. In nucleotides, the CDR3 is TGTGCCAGCAATATAGCGGGGGGGCCGGTCGATGAGCAGTTCTTC. Full variable domain (outside the CDR3, taken from reference TRBV2 and TRBJ2-1): EPEVTQTPSHQVTQMGQEVILRCVPISNHLYFYWYRQILGQKVEFLVSFYNNEISEKSEIFDDQFSVERPDGSNFTLKIRSTKLEDSAMYFCASNIAGGPVDEQFFGPGTRLTVL.

The chain joins TRBV5-6 to TRBJ1-3; D may be TRBD1 (6 bases). The germline V and J ends were trimmed by 3 bases and 0 bases, with 10 bases remaining between them. The germline CDR1 and CDR2 sequences are SGHDT and YYEEEE. This CDR3 has 15 residues. CDR3 residues: CASSSQGISGNTIYF. CDR3 bases: TGTGCCAGCAGCTCGCAGGGGATCTCTGGAAACACCATATATTTT. The variable domain in full, with the rest retrieved from reference TRBV5-6 and TRBJ1-3, is DAGVTQSPTHLIKTRGQQVTLRCSPKSGHDTVSWYQQALGQGPQFIFQYYEEEERQRGNFPDRFSGHQFPNYSSELNVNALLLGDSALYLCASSSQGISGNTIYFGEGSWLTVV.

The chain carries TRBV6-1 and TRBJ1-5, with D tentatively TRBD1 (6 bases). Trimming shortened V by 5 bases and J by 9 bases, and 17 bases separated the two germline ends. Germline lookup yields CDR1 MNHNS and CDR2 SASEGT. The CDR3 length is 14 residues. The CDR3 coding sequence is TGTGCCAGCAGTCAAACAGGGACGCTTGGGCCCCAGCATTTT. Residues: CASSQTGTLGPQHF.

This clone was counted a single time. The chain has TRBV7-9 and TRBJ2-5; 11 nucleotides line up with TRBD1. Trimming took 5 bases from V and 5 from J; bases not matched to a gene: 7. The CDR3 sequence is 15 residues long. CDR1 is SEHNR and CDR2 is FQNEAQ in the germline V gene (reference sequence). The CDR3 protein is CASSPRTGGWETQYF. The CDR3 DNA follows: TGTGCCAGCAGCCCCCGGACAGGGGGCTGGGAGACCCAGTACTTC. Full variable domain (missing parts from reference TRBV7-9 and TRBJ2-5): DTGVSQNPRHKITKRGQNVTFRCDPISEHNRLYWYRQTLGQGPEFLTYFQNEAQLEKSRLLSDRFSAERPKGSFSTLEIQRTEQGDSAMYLCASSPRTGGWETQYFGPGTRLLVL.